Each of the 13 T cell receptor delta chains below was sequenced from the same sample in a study of γδ T cells in repeated Plasmodium falciparum infection. TCRdb re-called the multiplex PCR reads through CATT. The sample lists about 51,000 delta-chain clones, about 2% occurring once. Bulk repertoires came from Vgamma9/Vdelta2+ or Vdelta2-negative gammadelta T cells flow-sorted from PBMC. Material: gamma-delta T cells from blood. The receptors were gathered from a pool of human donors (malaria-infected and uninfected, not separated).

At least ten counts were recorded for this clone. This likely traces to a read error, being one base from a far larger clone. Other nucleotide sequences in the sample specify the same CDR3. The V and J genes are TRDV1 and TRDJ1; the match to TRDD3 covers 10 bases. This CDR3 has 18 residues. The V gene's germline CDR1 is TSWWSYY and CDR2 QGS. The CDR3 DNA is TGCGCTCTTGGGGAACCCTCACGCCTGGGGGATAATCCCGATAAACTCATCTTT. This codes for CALGEPSRLGDNPDKLIF.

Worth noting for this clone: It differs at one base from a far larger clone, so likely a read error. This sample includes further DNA sequences coding for the same CDR3. The chain joins TRDV1 to TRDJ1; 11 bases agree with TRDD3. The J gene, not given by TCRdb, was assigned here from a germline match of the nucleotide sequence. The CDR3 runs 22 residues. V gave up 2 bases and J gave up 0 bases; unmatched junction bases: 20. From germline, CDR1 is TSWWSYY and CDR2 QGS. CDR3 DNA: TGTGCTCTTGGGGAAACCCCACCTTACTGGGGGATATCGAGGAGGTACACCGATAAACTCATCTTT. It is translated as CALGETPPYWGISRRYTDKLIF.

On this clone: The TCRdb record carries a much larger clone's protein, which differs from this DNA's translation at residue 6; a read error is the likely cause, and the protein listed here is the DNA translation. This rearrangement joins TRDV1 to TRDJ1; maybe TRDD3 (5 bases). The J gene, left out of TCRdb, was set here by checking the DNA against germline. Germline CDR1 TSWWSYY, CDR2 QGS. The CDR3 has 21 amino acids. CDR3 in DNA: TGTGCTCTTGTGGAATTCCCAGGGGTCCAAGGGATGATCTTCATACCCGATAAACTCATCTTT. The encoded protein is CALVEFPGVQGMIFIPDKLIF.

By proportion, this clone is medium-sized (0.01 to 0.1%). The identical CDR3 is also encoded by other nucleotide sequences in the sample. The chain joins TRDV1 to TRDJ1, with D unclear. Germline CDR1 and CDR2: TSWWSYY and QGS. The CDR3 has 18 residues. Between the trimmed V and J ends, which lost 2 bases and 1 base, there was a span of 20 bases. Written as DNA, the CDR3 is TGTGCTCTTGGGGAAACAAGTCTGGCCGCTACCCTCACCGATAAACTCATCTTT. It translates to CALGETSLAATLTDKLIF.

Concerning this clone itself: This likely came from a read error, as a far larger clone is one base away. The same CDR3 arises from other DNA sequences in this sample as well. The chain joins TRDV3 to TRDJ1, with D perhaps TRDD2 (9 bases). TCRdb gives no J gene; it was assigned here by matching the DNA to germline. Germline loops: CDR1 TVYSNPD, CDR2 GDNSRS (reference sequence). The V end was cut by 4 bases, the J end by 0 bases, with 33 bases between. The length of the CDR3 is 20 residues. The CDR3 here is CASSPSYDTFTGGYTDKLIF. The DNA for the CDR3 is TGTGCCTCTAGCCCTTCCTACGATACGTTTACTGGGGGTTACACCGATAAACTCATCTTT.

This clone came up a few times. The protein recorded in TCRdb matches a much larger clone and deviates from this DNA's translation at residues 7 and 18, suggesting a read error; the protein here is obtained by translating the DNA. V and J are TRDV1 and TRDJ1; D is perhaps TRDD2 or TRDD3 (5 bases each). The CDR3 has 21 residues. CDR1 is TSWWSYY, CDR2 QGS, per germline. The CDR3 is CALGEPSLHGIGPLLTDRLIF. Here the CDR3 DNA reads TGTGCTCTTGGGGAACCCTCCCTACACGGGATCGGACCTCTTCTCACCGATAGACTCATCTTT.

This clone was recorded a few times. This DNA translates differently at residue 11 from the TCRdb protein, which is that of a much larger clone; a read error is likely, and the protein shown is the DNA's own translation. V and J are TRDV1 and TRDJ1; TRDD3 aligns across 10 bases. TCRdb carries no J gene annotation; the J gene was assigned here by matching the DNA with germline. J gave up 0 bases and V 0 bases, and 34 bases lay outside the gene matches. CDR1 is TSWWSYY, CDR2 QGS, per germline. This CDR3 contains 27 residues. CDR3 nucleotides: TGTGCTCTTGGGGAACTCTCCTGTGTGCGACGCTTTCGGGGACTACTGGGGGATCCGCGGTACACCGATAAACTCATCTTT. Its protein product is CALGELSCVRRFRGLLGDPRYTDKLIF.

This clone was observed a few times. A far larger clone is just one base off, so this is likely a read error. Other DNA sequences in the sample encode the same CDR3. The CDR3 DNA sequence: TGTGCCTGCGACGTGTCGGGCCTTCCCTCGTACTGGGGGATCCCCCTGCCCGATAAACTCATCTTT. This codes for CACDVSGLPSYWGIPLPDKLIF. V is TRDV2 and J is TRDJ1; 10 bases align to TRDD3. Germline matching of the DNA provided the J gene here, since TCRdb leaves it blank. Looked up from germline, CDR1 is GEAIGNYY and CDR2 is EKD. Trimming took 7 bases from V and 3 from J; bases not matched to a gene: 31. The CDR3 totals 22 residues.

This clone was observed many times. This sequence is one base from a far larger clone and is likely a read error. Other DNA sequences in this specimen translate into the identical CDR3. J is TRDJ1 and V is TRDV3; 8 bases are a match to TRDD3. TCRdb supplies no J gene; here it was assigned by aligning the nucleotide sequence to germline. The germline gives CDR1 TVYSNPD, CDR2 GDNSRS (reference sequence). The CDR3 loop spans 16 amino acids. The CDR3 here is CAFDYWGPAYTDKLIF. The CDR3 DNA sequence: TGTGCCTTTGATTACTGGGGGCCAGCGTACACTGATAAACTCATCTTT.

This clone was counted ten times or more. The protein given by TCRdb reflects a much larger clone and differs at residue 13 from this DNA's translation, likely from a read error; the protein shown is the DNA's translation. The chain has TRDV3 and TRDJ1, with 10 positions matching TRDD3. The CDR3 covers 14 residues. Looked up from germline, CDR1 is TVYSNPD and CDR2 is GDNSRS (reference sequence). The chain's CDR3 is CAFFGGYAWDKLTF. CDR3 nucleotide sequence: TGTGCCTTTTTCGGGGGATACGCGTGGGATAAACTCACCTTT.

This clone turned up a few times. This DNA's translation and the protein TCRdb lists, from a much larger clone, do not match at residue 5, likely due to a read error; the protein shown is translated from the DNA. This chain uses TRDV2 with TRDJ1; 9 bases line up with TRDD3. TCRdb carries no J gene annotation; the J gene was assigned here by matching the DNA with germline. CDR1 and CDR2 from the germline V gene are GEAIGNYY and EKD. The CDR3 is made up of 19 amino acids. After removal of 3 bases from V and 0 bases from J, the junction contained 16 bases not matched to a gene. The CDR3 nucleotides are TGTGCCTGTGACGCCGATACTGACATACACTGGGGGAACACCGATAAACTCATCTTT. It codes for CACDADTDIHWGNTDKLIF.

Details on this clone: The TCRdb record carries a much larger clone's protein, which differs from this DNA's translation at residue 18; a read error is the likely cause, and the protein listed here is the DNA translation. The V gene is TRDV1, the J gene TRDJ1; TRDD3 aligns across 11 bases. Matching the DNA to germline supplied the J gene, which TCRdb does not give. Germline CDR1 and CDR2: TSWWSYY and QGS. This CDR3 has 22 amino acids. CDR3 sequence (DNA): TGTGCTCTTGGGGCCCTCCTTATCCCCTTGTGGGGGATACGAGGGTACACCGGTAAACTCATCTTT. Translating gives CALGALLIPLWGIRGYTGKLIF.

This clone was recorded at least ten times. The V call is TRDV1, the J call TRDJ1, with 10 bases that match TRDD3. V was pared by 1 base and J by 4 bases, with 9 bases of the junction left unmatched. Looked up from germline, CDR1 is TSWWSYY and CDR2 is QGS. The CDR3 totals 17 residues. In nucleotides, the CDR3 is TGTGCTCTTGGGGAACCTTCTGTACTGGGGGATTACGATAAACTCATCTTT. Protein product: CALGEPSVLGDYDKLIF.